The 20 T cell receptor beta chains given below trace back to one sample, sequenced in a study of T cells after yellow fever vaccination. TCRdb reprocessed the 5' RACE reads via MiXCR and lists one record per CDR3 protein. The data show about 160,000 distinct CDR3 sequences, approximately 6.8% seen once. The starting material was CD4+ T cells sorted from PBMCs, obtained 5 to 6 days after the first yellow fever vaccination. The receptors come from a man younger than 35 who received the YFV17D yellow fever vaccine.

The V call is TRBV14, the J call TRBJ2-2; D remains ambiguous. This CDR3 is 17 amino acids long. Trimming cost V 0 bases and J 4 bases, with 15 bases left between them. Germline values: CDR1 SGHDN, CDR2 FVKESK. CDR3 loop: CASSQESLAERTGELFF. The CDR3 nucleotides read TGTGCCAGCAGCCAAGAATCCCTGGCGGAACGCACCGGGGAGCTGTTTTTT.

To note about this clonotype: This may come from a read error, since a much larger clone is one base off. This sequence joins TRBV5-6 and TRBJ2-2; 12 bases align to TRBD2. V lost 4 bases to trimming and J lost 5 bases; unmatched junction nucleotides: 9. The CDR3 extends over 17 amino acids. From germline, CDR1 is SGHDT and CDR2 YYEEEE. The chain's CDR3 is CASSTRTSGERTGELFF. The CDR3 DNA follows: TGTGCCAGCAGCACTCGGACTAGCGGGGAACGTACCGGGGAGCTGTTTTTT.

This clonotype was recorded a few times. The chain employs TRBV19 and TRBJ2-1, with 13 bases lining up with TRBD2. Per germline, CDR1 LNHDA and CDR2 SQIVND (reference sequence). The CDR3 is 18 amino acids. The J segment lost 4 bases and the V segment lost 7 bases, leaving 13 bases of the junction unmatched. For the CDR3, the DNA is TGTGCCAGTACCCTACGGACTAGCGGGGGAGCTAAATACAATGAGCAGTTCTTC. This sequence encodes CASTLRTSGGAKYNEQFF.

This clonotype was seen only a few times. V usage is TRBV27 and J usage is TRBJ2-5, with 10 bases fitting TRBD1. Looked up from germline, CDR1 is MNHEY and CDR2 is SMNVEV (reference sequence). The V gene end was trimmed by 6 bases and the J gene end by 4 bases; junction bases not matched to a gene: 8. The CDR3 totals 15 residues. CDR3 residues: CASREGQGRVETQYF. The CDR3 region has the DNA TGTGCCAGCAGGGAGGGACAGGGGCGGGTAGAGACCCAGTACTTC.

This clonotype was observed many times. The chain joins TRBV6-5 to TRBJ2-7; 10 bases fit TRBD2. Germline loops: CDR1 MNHEY, CDR2 SVGAGI. The ends lost 0 bases at V and 2 bases at J; junction bases unmatched: 1. The CDR3 extends over 15 amino acids. The CDR3 DNA reads TGTGCCAGCAGTTACTCGAGCGGGGGGGCCTACGAGCAGTACTTC. Translation gives CASSYSSGGAYEQYF.

The rearrangement joins TRBV10-1 to TRBJ2-2; D is undetermined. Between the trimmed V and J ends, which lost 9 bases and 4 bases, there was a span of 18 bases. The germline V gene encodes CDR1 WNHNN and CDR2 SYGVQD (reference sequence). The CDR3 spans 15 residues. CDR3 protein: CARGNGLRSTGELFF. CDR3 DNA: TGCGCCAGAGGGAACGGTCTCCGGAGCACCGGGGAGCTGTTTTTT.

This clonotype was seen only a few times. J is TRBJ2-1 and V is TRBV29-1, with D perhaps matching TRBD1 (7 bases). This CDR3 is built from 14 residues. V was trimmed by 3 bases and J by 6 bases, leaving 15 bases between them. Germline CDR1 SQVTM, CDR2 ANQGSEA. Here the CDR3 DNA reads TGCAGCGTTGATCGTACAGGGGAGGTCAATGAGCAGTTCTTC. It yields the protein CSVDRTGEVNEQFF.

This clonotype was counted at least ten times. This chain links TRBV20-1 with TRBJ2-7; 10 bases map to TRBD2. The CDR3 covers 14 residues. Germline assignment: CDR1 DFQATT and CDR2 SNEGSKA (reference sequence). Trimming cost V 5 bases and J 3 bases; bases outside gene matches: 7. In DNA form, the CDR3 reads TGCAGTGCTTCAGCTAGCGGGGGTGACTACGAGCAGTACGTC. Amino acids: CSASASGGDYEQYV.

This clonotype was observed many times. V gene TRBV6-2 or TRBV6-3 combines with J gene TRBJ1-1; the D gene is possibly TRBD1 (5 bases). The length of the CDR3 is 16 residues. Germline CDR1 MNHEY, CDR2 SVGEGT. The V and J ends lost 0 bases and 8 bases respectively, with 19 bases between them. The CDR3 protein is CASSYSNTGYNKEAFF. The CDR3 DNA reads TGTGCCAGCAGTTACTCGAACACAGGCTACAACAAGGAAGCTTTCTTT.

This clonotype was found a few times. This chain connects TRBV6-1 to TRBJ2-1; the D gene is possibly TRBD1 (6 bases). From germline, CDR1 is MNHNS and CDR2 SASEGT. The CDR3 consists of 14 residues. Trimming took 11 bases from V and 14 from J, leaving 28 bases between them. The CDR3 sequence is CAGPWDKGSAGEFF. The CDR3 DNA is TGTGCCGGTCCGTGGGACAAAGGATCGGCAGGCGAGTTCTTC.

This clonotype was found many times. The chain uses TRBV5-1 and TRBJ1-1; D remains unclear. The CDR3 covers 14 residues. V gave up 2 bases and J gave up 1 base, with 9 bases separating them. Germline V gene sequence: CDR1 SGHRS, CDR2 YFSETQ. This CDR3 is CASSLGLRNTEAFF. CDR3 bases: TGCGCCAGCAGCTTAGGTTTGCGGAACACTGAAGCTTTCTTT. Looking up the rest from reference TRBV5-1 and TRBJ1-1 gives the full variable domain: KAGVTQTPRYLIKTRGQQVTLSCSPISGHRSVSWYQQTPGQGLQFLFEYFSETQRNKGNFPGRFSGRQFSNSRSEMNVSTLELGDSALYLCASSLGLRNTEAFFGQGTRLTVV.

This clonotype was found many times. The V and J genes are TRBV5-1 and TRBJ2-3; 8 bases are a match to TRBD2. J gave up 5 bases and V 2 bases, and 16 bases lay outside the gene matches. This CDR3 is built from 18 residues. Germline V gene sequence: CDR1 SGHRS, CDR2 YFSETQ. Here the CDR3 reads CASSFRFIQRGHQDTQYF. The CDR3 nucleotides read TGCGCCAGCAGCTTTCGGTTTATCCAGCGGGGGCACCAAGATACGCAGTATTTT.

The chain has TRBV6-6 and TRBJ1-2; a possible D gene is TRBD1 (5 bases). There are 13 residues in the CDR3. Trimming took off 5 bases at V and 6 bases at J, with 13 bases between the two ends. CDR1 MNHNY and CDR2 SVGAGI come from the germline V gene (reference sequence). This CDR3 is CASSPRERDGYTF. Here the CDR3 DNA reads TGTGCCAGCAGTCCCAGGGAGCGAGATGGCTACACCTTC.

This clonotype was picked up many times. The chain links TRBV11-2 to TRBJ2-3; 10 nucleotides align to TRBD2. Trimming took 1 base from V and 6 from J; bases not matched to a gene: 7. Germline CDR1 is SGHAT and CDR2 is FQNNGV. This CDR3 comprises 16 residues. Here the CDR3 reads CASSLVGSGGYDTQYF. The CDR3 nucleotides are TGTGCCAGCAGCTTAGTAGGTAGCGGGGGGTACGATACGCAGTATTTT.

This clonotype was seen at least ten times. The genes are TRBV15 and TRBJ2-5; 9 nucleotides line up with TRBD1. The J segment lost 2 bases and the V segment lost 0 bases, leaving 4 bases of the junction unmatched. Germline V gene sequence: CDR1 LNHNV, CDR2 YYDKDF (reference sequence). The CDR3 spans 16 residues. Here the CDR3 DNA reads TGTGCCACCAGCAGAGATCCACAGGGGGCACAAGAGACCCAGTACTTC. It yields the protein CATSRDPQGAQETQYF.

This clonotype has ten or more counts. This sequence joins TRBV11-2 and TRBJ2-1; D might be TRBD2 (6 bases). The CDR3 length is 14 residues. Germline V gives CDR1 SGHAT, CDR2 FQNNGV. The V and J ends lost 4 bases and 8 bases respectively, with 15 bases between them. The CDR3 loop is CASSSPSAGDEQFF. The CDR3 nucleotides are TGTGCCAGCAGCTCACCTAGCGCGGGCGATGAGCAGTTCTTC. Filled out from reference TRBV11-2 and TRBJ2-1, the complete variable domain reads EAGVAQSPRYKIIEKRQSVAFWCNPISGHATLYWYQQILGQGPKLLIQFQNNGVVDDSQLPKDRFSAERLKGVDSTLKIQPAKLEDSAVYLCASSSPSAGDEQFFGPGTRLTVL.

This clonotype was observed many times. The rearrangement joins TRBV5-1 to TRBJ2-1; D is possibly TRBD2 (6 bases). Germline lookup yields CDR1 SGHRS and CDR2 YFSETQ. The ends were cut back, 2 bases at V and 5 bases at J, with 14 bases in the middle. There are 15 residues in the CDR3. The CDR3 bases are TGCGCCAGCAGCTTCAATACCGGGAGTGACAATGAGCAGTTCTTC. Encoded protein: CASSFNTGSDNEQFF.

This clonotype was observed many times. This chain connects TRBV7-2 to TRBJ2-5; D may be TRBD1 (5 bases). Trimming stripped 2 bases from V and 5 bases from J, with 18 bases between. Germline loops: CDR1 SGHTA, CDR2 FQGNSA. CDR3 size: 16 residues. The CDR3 loop reads CASSLNSGRDGETQYF. The CDR3 bases are TGTGCCAGCAGCTTAAATTCAGGGCGAGATGGGGAGACCCAGTACTTC.

The J gene is TRBJ1-1, the V gene TRBV4-3; 7 positions match TRBD1. This CDR3 is 14 amino acids long. Trimming removed 4 bases from V and 4 bases from J; junction bases left unmatched: 6. Germline loops: CDR1 LGHNA, CDR2 YSLEER. This CDR3 is CASSPQQGPTEAFF. The CDR3, as DNA: TGCGCCAGCAGCCCGCAACAGGGGCCCACTGAAGCTTTCTTT.

The chain has TRBV7-3 and TRBJ2-5; 9 nucleotides line up with TRBD1. The CDR3 loop spans 15 amino acids. Germline CDR1 is SGHTA and CDR2 is FQGTGA. With V trimmed by 4 bases and J by 2 bases, 5 bases remained unmatched. In nucleotides, the CDR3 is TGTGCCAGCAGCTCCGGGACAGGGTCACAAGAGACCCAGTACTTC. Encoded protein: CASSSGTGSQETQYF.